Listed below are T cell receptor beta chains from one sample, sequenced in a study of OX40 agonist ivuxolimab in advanced cancers. Method: immunoSEQ multiplex PCR; TCRdb's copy keeps in-frame clones and lacks some. The sample includes some 62,000 clones, roughly nine tenths of them seen just once. Sequenced here: CD4+ or CD8+ T cells sorted from blood, sampled in a trial of the OX40 agonist ivuxolimab. The receptors here all came from an adult with an advanced solid tumor such as melanoma, head and neck, liver or kidney cancer. Each CDR3 is given with its conserved first and last residue. The order of the fields is J gene, clone size, V gene, D gene, CDR3 protein, CDR3 DNA. The D gene is left open where the match is weak. Size tells how often a clone was seen (once, few, many) or the class of an expanded clone, and some rows leave it out.

J: TRBJ1-1; size: NA; V: TRBV28; D: NA; CDR3: CASSSAGDLQAFF; DNA: TGTGCCAGCAGTTCCGCGGGGGATCTTCAAGCTTTCTTT
J: TRBJ1-3; size: NA; V: TRBV4-2; D: TRBD1; CDR3: CASSQDGVGGAWTGNTIYF; DNA: TGTGCCAGCAGCCAAGATGGTGTAGGGGGCGCGTGGACTGGAAACACCATATATTTT
J: TRBJ1-2; size: NA; V: TRBV6-1; D: NA; CDR3: CASSLVGYGYTF; DNA: TGTGCCAGCAGTTTGGTTGGCTATGGCTACACCTTC
J: TRBJ2-3; size: NA; V: TRBV5-3; D: TRBD1; CDR3: CARSLSGQGYTDTQYF; DNA: TGTGCCAGAAGCTTGAGCGGACAGGGGTACACAGATACGCAGTATTTT
J: TRBJ2-1; size: NA; V: TRBV4-1; D: NA; CDR3: CASSPGSSYNEQFF; DNA: TGCGCCAGTAGCCCCGGGTCTTCCTACAATGAGCAGTTCTTC
J: TRBJ2-7; size: NA; V: TRBV5-1; D: TRBD1; CDR3: CASSPTGTGSYEQYF; DNA: TGCGCCAGCAGCCCAACCGGGACAGGTTCCTACGAGCAGTACTTC
J: TRBJ1-5; size: NA; V: TRBV6-4; D: NA; CDR3: CASSGDSNQPQHF; DNA: TGTGCCAGCAGTGGAGATAGCAATCAGCCCCAGCATTTT
J: TRBJ2-7; size: NA; V: TRBV19; D: NA; CDR3: CASSSLDSSYEQYF; DNA: TGTGCCAGTAGTAGCCTGGACAGTTCCTACGAGCAGTACTTC
J: TRBJ1-1; size: once; V: TRBV5-1; D: NA; CDR3: CASSLTPGLSMNTEAFF; DNA: TGCGCCAGCAGCTTGACCCCGGGACTGAGCATGAACACTGAAGCTTTCTTT
J: TRBJ2-3; size: once; V: TRBV27; D: NA; CDR3: CASRNPLAPGQDTQYF; DNA: TGTGCCAGCAGAAACCCCCTTGCGCCTGGGCAAGATACGCAGTATTTT
J: TRBJ2-1; size: NA; V: TRBV5-1; D: NA; CDR3: CASSPRSYNEQFF; DNA: TGCGCCAGCAGTCCCCGCTCCTACAATGAGCAGTTCTTC
J: TRBJ2-3; size: NA; V: TRBV2; D: NA; CDR3: CASTDSGTDTQYF; DNA: TGTGCCAGCACTGATAGCGGCACAGATACGCAGTATTTT
J: TRBJ1-5; size: NA; V: TRBV6-5; D: TRBD1; CDR3: CASRSNRGDQPQHF; DNA: TGTGCCAGCAGGTCGAACAGGGGTGATCAGCCCCAGCATTTT
J: TRBJ1-6; size: NA; V: TRBV6-5; D: NA; CDR3: CASSYAGSGSPLHF; DNA: TGTGCCAGCAGTTACGCAGGCTCCGGCTCACCCCTCCACTTT
J: TRBJ1-2; size: NA; V: TRBV19; D: NA; CDR3: CASSPDTYGYTF; DNA: TGTGCCAGTAGTCCTGATACCTATGGCTACACCTTC
J: TRBJ2-5; size: NA; V: TRBV6-1; D: NA; CDR3: CASSEGSEGETQYF; DNA: TGTGCCAGCAGTGAAGGCTCGGAGGGGGAGACCCAGTACTTC
J: TRBJ2-3; size: NA; V: TRBV7-9; D: NA; CDR3: CASSPRDGATQYF; DNA: TGTGCCAGCAGCCCACGGGATGGGGCCACGCAGTATTTT
J: TRBJ1-1; size: once; V: TRBV6-5; D: NA; CDR3: CASSYSTQGRNTEAFF; DNA: TGTGCCAGCAGTTACTCGACCCAGGGGAGAAACACTGAAGCTTTCTTT
J: TRBJ1-2; size: NA; V: TRBV9; D: TRBD1; CDR3: CASSPLRGQKDYGYTF; DNA: TGTGCCAGCAGCCCCCTAAGGGGACAGAAAGACTATGGCTACACCTTC
J: TRBJ1-4; size: NA; V: TRBV10-3; D: NA; CDR3: CAISDREDEKLFF; DNA: TGTGCCATCAGTGATAGGGAAGACGAAAAACTGTTTTTT
J: TRBJ1-3; size: NA; V: TRBV19; D: TRBD1; CDR3: CASSIDRTGHRNTIYF; DNA: TGTGCCAGTAGTATAGATCGGACAGGGCATAGAAACACCATATATTTT
J: TRBJ1-1; size: NA; V: TRBV6-9; D: NA; CDR3: CASLTGAPTEAFF; DNA: TGTGCCAGCTTGACGGGGGCCCCCACTGAAGCTTTCTTT
J: TRBJ1-2; size: NA; V: TRBV18; D: NA; CDR3: CASSLEKTNYGYTF; DNA: TGTGCCAGCTCACTGGAAAAAACTAACTATGGCTACACCTTC
J: TRBJ1-2; size: few; V: TRBV6-5; D: NA; CDR3: CASSYLQDPKYGYTF; DNA: TGTGCCAGCAGTTATCTACAAGACCCTAAATATGGCTACACCTTC
J: TRBJ2-5; size: NA; V: TRBV14; D: NA; CDR3: CASSQDSVGEETQYF; DNA: TGTGCCAGCAGCCAAGATTCGGTAGGGGAAGAGACCCAGTACTTC
J: TRBJ1-6; size: NA; V: TRBV4-1; D: NA; CDR3: CASSQATTPGDSPLHF; DNA: TGCGCCAGCAGCCAAGCGACGACGCCAGGGGACTCACCCCTCCACTTT
J: TRBJ1-2; size: few; V: TRBV6-4; D: NA; CDR3: CASSDEAAGNYGYTF; DNA: TGTGCCAGCAGTGACGAGGCAGCTGGTAACTATGGCTACACCTTC
J: TRBJ2-3; size: once; V: TRBV19; D: TRBD1; CDR3: CASSMQGAFSDTQYF; DNA: TGTGCCAGTAGTATGCAGGGGGCGTTTTCCGATACGCAGTATTTT
J: TRBJ2-2; size: once; V: TRBV10-3; D: TRBD2; CDR3: CAISTTGLAVNTGELFF; DNA: TGTGCCATCAGTACAACGGGACTAGCGGTAAACACCGGGGAGCTGTTTTTT
J: TRBJ1-2; size: NA; V: TRBV7-9; D: TRBD1; CDR3: CASSLAGDRANGYTF; DNA: TGTGCCAGCAGCTTAGCGGGAGACAGGGCAAACGGCTACACCTTC
J: TRBJ1-2; size: NA; V: TRBV5-6; D: NA; CDR3: CASSPGTNYGYTF; DNA: TGTGCCAGCAGCCCAGGGACGAACTATGGCTACACCTTC
J: TRBJ2-1; size: once; V: TRBV9; D: TRBD2; CDR3: CASSPSGTSGMIYNEQFF; DNA: TGTGCCAGCAGCCCCTCCGGGACTAGCGGGATGATCTACAATGAGCAGTTCTTC
J: TRBJ1-2; size: once; V: TRBV19; D: NA; CDR3: CASSSEGRGYTF; DNA: TGTGCCAGTAGTAGTGAGGGCCGAGGCTACACCTTC